These 17 T cell receptor beta chains originate from one sample sequenced in a study of blood T cell repertoires in COVID-19. This table comes from immunoSEQ multiplex PCR, and its TCRdb copy is limited to in-frame clones, with some not included. The table shows roughly 120,000 clones, with less than 95% occurring only once. Sequencing input: peripheral blood. The receptors shown here come from a human donor with active COVID-19. The donor label of this sample is uncertain.

The CDR3 loop is CASSQEGGGSTDTQYF. In DNA form, the CDR3 reads TGCGCCAGCAGCCAAGAGGGCGGGGGTAGCACAGATACGCAGTATTTT. The genes are TRBV4-3 and TRBJ2-3; 7 bases align to TRBD2. The CDR3 length is 16 residues. CDR1 LGHNA and CDR2 YSLEER come from the germline V gene. V dropped 0 bases and J dropped 0; count of bases not matched to a gene: 3.

This CDR3 reads CASSLKGGWVGNTIYF. The CDR3 DNA is TGTGCCAGCAGCTTAAAAGGGGGCTGGGTTGGAAACACCATATATTTT. The chain carries TRBV5-4 and TRBJ1-3; 7 bases agree with TRBD1. This CDR3 is built from 16 residues. Trimming at V came to 2 bases and at J to 3 bases, leaving 8 bases not matched to a gene. CDR1 is SGHNT and CDR2 is YYREEE in the germline V gene (reference sequence).

Comment on this clone: Other DNA sequences in this specimen translate into the identical CDR3. The genes are TRBV19 and TRBJ2-7, with D tentatively TRBD1 (6 bases). This CDR3 spans 14 amino acids. V was clipped by 0 bases and J by 0 bases, with 6 bases between them. Germline assignment: CDR1 LNHDA and CDR2 SQIVND (reference sequence). CDR3 DNA: TGTGCCAGTAGTATAGAGGGGGCCTCCTACGAGCAGTACTTC. Translation gives CASSIEGASYEQYF.

The V gene is TRBV6-5, the J gene TRBJ2-3; weak D call: TRBD1 (5 bases). The CDR3 runs 14 residues. Trimming took 5 bases from V and 2 from J, leaving 11 bases between them. Per the germline V gene, CDR1 is MNHEY and CDR2 is SVGAGI. CDR3 bases: TGTGCCAGCAGTAGTCCAGGGAACACAGATACGCAGTATTTT. As protein: CASSSPGNTDTQYF.

The V gene is TRBV9, the J gene TRBJ2-5; D is perhaps TRBD2 (5 bases). The V gene's germline CDR1 is SGDLS and CDR2 YYNGEE. Trimming removed 0 bases from V and 5 bases from J, with 17 bases in between. This CDR3 comprises 16 residues. The CDR3 loop is CASSVALGNRGETQYF. CDR3 DNA: TGTGCCAGCAGCGTAGCTTTAGGGAACCGAGGGGAGACCCAGTACTTC. Supplemented by reference TRBV9 and TRBJ2-5, the full variable domain reads DSGVTQTPKHLITATGQRVTLRCSPRSGDLSVYWYQQSLDQGLQFLIQYYNGEERAKGNILERFSAQQFPDLHSELNLSSLELGDSALYFCASSVALGNRGETQYFGPGTRLLVL.

Only one count was recorded for this clone. The chain recombines TRBV5-1 with TRBJ1-2, with a possible D match to TRBD1 (5 bases). V lost 5 bases and J 1 base, leaving 15 bases between the germline ends. This CDR3 is 15 amino acids long. Germline V lookup: CDR1 SGHRS, CDR2 YFSETQ. This chain's CDR3 is CASRMSTDINYGYTF. CDR3 DNA: TGCGCCAGCAGGATGTCCACGGACATTAACTATGGCTACACCTTC.

This clone was counted between two and nine times. This chain connects TRBV19 to TRBJ1-6; TRBD1 agrees at 7 bases. The junction had 5 bases not matched to a gene; V was cut back by 3 bases and J by 6 bases. The CDR3 is 15 residues long. CDR1 and CDR2 from the germline V gene are LNHDA and SQIVND (reference sequence). The CDR3 is CASSIDGTVNSPLHF. As DNA, the CDR3 is TGTGCCAGTAGTATCGATGGGACAGTTAATTCACCCCTCCACTTT.

The chain employs TRBV5-1 and TRBJ1-1, with 7 nucleotides matching TRBD1. V was clipped by 7 bases and J by 4 bases; unmatched bases: 10. This CDR3 is built from 14 residues. Germline CDR1 and CDR2: SGHRS and YFSETQ. This CDR3 is CASGELTGSTEAFF. CDR3 bases: TGCGCCAGCGGAGAATTGACAGGGTCCACTGAAGCTTTCTTT.

The chain is built from TRBV6-5 and TRBJ1-6; D gene unclear. V was trimmed by 2 bases and J by 7 bases, leaving 6 bases between them. Germline loops: CDR1 MNHEY, CDR2 SVGAGI. The CDR3 contains 13 residues. Written as DNA, the CDR3 is TGTGCCAGCAGTTACGAAGAGAATTCACCCCTCCACTTT. This codes for CASSYEENSPLHF.

The gene calls are TRBV4-3 and TRBJ1-2, with D unresolved. The germline gives CDR1 LGHNA, CDR2 YSLEER. The CDR3 has 16 amino acids. V was clipped by 1 base and J by 6 bases, with 18 bases between them. CDR3 protein: CASSQVYWQNYHGYTF. The CDR3 DNA is TGCGCCAGCAGCCAAGTATATTGGCAGAATTACCATGGCTACACCTTC.

This clone was found once. The rearrangement links TRBV7-2 to TRBJ2-3, with 14 positions matching TRBD2. CDR3 length equals 18 residues. From germline, CDR1 is SGHTA and CDR2 FQGNSA. Unmatched junction bases numbered 8, after V lost 3 bases and J lost 3 bases. The CDR3 sequence is CASSFPAGTSGGTDTQYF. The DNA of the CDR3 is TGTGCCAGCAGCTTTCCCGCCGGGACTAGCGGGGGAACAGATACGCAGTATTTT.

The J gene is TRBJ1-1, the V gene TRBV5-1; TRBD1 might be the D (6 bases). V lost 4 bases and J lost 8, with 18 bases in between. This CDR3 comprises 14 residues. Germline V CDR1 and CDR2: SGHRS, YFSETQ. The CDR3 reads CASSGGQTGTEAFF. In nucleotides, the CDR3 is TGCGCCAGCAGCGGAGGTCAAACAGGGACCGAAGCTTTCTTT.

V is TRBV27 and J is TRBJ2-3, with 10 nucleotides matching TRBD1. Germline assignment: CDR1 MNHEY and CDR2 SMNVEV (reference sequence). The V gene end was trimmed by 6 bases and the J gene end by 2 bases; junction bases not matched to a gene: 5. The CDR3 totals 15 residues. The CDR3 loop is CASRTDRGHTDTQYF. The CDR3 coding sequence is TGTGCCAGCAGGACCGACAGGGGGCACACAGATACGCAGTATTTT.

The chain links TRBV2 to TRBJ2-5, with 7 positions matching TRBD1. CDR1 SNHLY and CDR2 FYNNEI come from the germline V gene. The J segment lost 5 bases and the V segment lost 6 bases, leaving 9 bases of the junction unmatched. This CDR3 has 14 amino acids. The chain's CDR3 is CASRPRQGQETQYF. CDR3 nucleotide sequence: TGTGCCAGCAGACCCAGACAGGGTCAGGAGACCCAGTACTTC.

Here the CDR3 reads CASSLDQGAWGVDTEAFF. CDR3 sequence (DNA): TGTGCCAGCAGCTTAGACCAGGGGGCGTGGGGGGTGGACACTGAAGCTTTCTTT. The chain couples TRBV11-2 to TRBJ1-1; TRBD1 aligns across 8 bases. The ends lost 0 bases at V and 3 bases at J; junction bases unmatched: 12. CDR3 size: 18 residues. Germline-derived CDR1 and CDR2 are SGHAT and FQNNGV. The variable domain in full, with the rest retrieved from reference TRBV11-2 and TRBJ1-1, is EAGVAQSPRYKIIEKRQSVAFWCNPISGHATLYWYQQILGQGPKLLIQFQNNGVVDDSQLPKDRFSAERLKGVDSTLKIQPAKLEDSAVYLCASSLDQGAWGVDTEAFFGQGTRLTVV.

This chain uses TRBV18 with TRBJ2-5; D uncertain. V lost 4 bases, J lost 2 bases, and 11 bases lay in between. This CDR3 is 14 amino acids long. From germline, CDR1 is KGHSH and CDR2 LQKENI. The CDR3 DNA is TGTGCCAGCTCACTACGCGGAACTCAAGAGACCCAGTACTTC. It codes for CASSLRGTQETQYF. The whole variable domain, remainder taken from reference TRBV18 and TRBJ2-5, is NAGVMQNPRHLVRRRGQEARLRCSPMKGHSHVYWYRQLPEEGLKFMVYLQKENIIDESGMPKERFSAEFPKEGPSILRIQQVVRGDSAAYFCASSLRGTQETQYFGPGTRLLVL.

The rearrangement links TRBV29-1 to TRBJ1-2; D call uncertain. The germline V gene has CDR1 SQVTM and CDR2 ANQGSEA. Trimming pared 6 bases from V and 0 bases from J, leaving 11 bases between. The length of the CDR3 is 13 residues. CDR3 amino acids: CSVVTQTNYGYTF. Written as DNA, the CDR3 is TGCAGCGTGGTGACTCAAACTAACTATGGCTACACCTTC.